The clone carrying this TCR beta chain was counted a few times. Its target is unknown. Germline V gene data show CDR1 as SGHNT and CDR2 as YYREEE (reference sequence). The CDR3 spans 14 residues. With V trimmed by 1 base and J by 2 bases, 2 bases remained unmatched. This sample stems from a study of T cell responses to AZD1222 COVID-19 vaccine. General study results and limits: None of the repertoires were sampled until the peak T cell response had passed. White British ancestry dominated among donors, who included more females, and clonal diversity was possibly underestimated. CD4 TCRs linked to vaccination spanned spike, dominating at 160-218 and 743-854.

Libraries were prepared by immunoSEQ multiplex PCR; TCRdb keeps only in-frame clonotypes and omits some of them. The sample comprises some 160,000 clones, about nine tenths of which are singletons, and less than 2.5% rests with the top ten. This chain uses TRBV5-4 with TRBJ2-7, with 8 bases that match TRBD2. The source material was peripheral blood, sampled 28 days after the second AZD1222 dose. The source is an adult who received the AZD1222 COVID-19 vaccine. CDR3: CASSLTSGPYEQYF. CDR3 nucleotides: TGTGCCAGCAGCTTGACTAGCGGTCCCTACGAGCAGTACTTC.